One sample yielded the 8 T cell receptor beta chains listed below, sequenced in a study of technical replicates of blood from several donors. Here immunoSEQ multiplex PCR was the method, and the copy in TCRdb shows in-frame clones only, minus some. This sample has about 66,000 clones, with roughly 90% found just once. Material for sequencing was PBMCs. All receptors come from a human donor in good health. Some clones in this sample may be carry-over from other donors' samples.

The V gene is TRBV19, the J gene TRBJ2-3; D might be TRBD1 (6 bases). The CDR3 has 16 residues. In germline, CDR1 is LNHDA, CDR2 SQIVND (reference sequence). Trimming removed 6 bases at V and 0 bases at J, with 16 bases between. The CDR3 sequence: CASREQQGHSTDTQYF. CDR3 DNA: TGTGCCAGTAGGGAGCAACAGGGCCATAGCACAGATACGCAGTATTTT.

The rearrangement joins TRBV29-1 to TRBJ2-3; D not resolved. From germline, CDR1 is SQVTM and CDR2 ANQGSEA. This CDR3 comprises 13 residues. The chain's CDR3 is CTFAAASQDTQYF. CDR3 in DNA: TGCACCTTTGCTGCTGCCTCCCAGGATACGCAGTATTTT.

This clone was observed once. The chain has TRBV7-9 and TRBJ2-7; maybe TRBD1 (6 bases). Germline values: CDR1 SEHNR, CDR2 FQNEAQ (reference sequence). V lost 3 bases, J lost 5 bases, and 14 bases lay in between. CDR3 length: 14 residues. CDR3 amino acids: CASSFSVQGDEQYF. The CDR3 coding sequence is TGTGCCAGCAGCTTTTCGGTACAGGGAGACGAGCAGTACTTC.

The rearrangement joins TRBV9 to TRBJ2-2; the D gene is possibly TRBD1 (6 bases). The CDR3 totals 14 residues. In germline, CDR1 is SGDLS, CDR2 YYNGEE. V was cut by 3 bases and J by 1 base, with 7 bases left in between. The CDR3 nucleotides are TGTGCCAGCAGCGGACAGGTGAACACCGGGGAGCTGTTTTTT. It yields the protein CASSGQVNTGELFF.

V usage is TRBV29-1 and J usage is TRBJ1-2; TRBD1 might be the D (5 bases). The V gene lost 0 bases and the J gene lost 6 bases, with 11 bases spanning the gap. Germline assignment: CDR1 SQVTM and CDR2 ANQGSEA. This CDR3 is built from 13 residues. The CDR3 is CSVEEGRVNGYTF. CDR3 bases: TGCAGCGTTGAAGAGGGCAGGGTTAATGGCTACACCTTC.

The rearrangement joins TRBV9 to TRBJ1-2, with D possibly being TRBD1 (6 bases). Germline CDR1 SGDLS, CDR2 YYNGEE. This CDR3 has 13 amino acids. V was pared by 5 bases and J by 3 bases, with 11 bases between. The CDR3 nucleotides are TGTGCCAGCAGATCGAGGACAGACTATGGCTACACCTTC. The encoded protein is CASRSRTDYGYTF.

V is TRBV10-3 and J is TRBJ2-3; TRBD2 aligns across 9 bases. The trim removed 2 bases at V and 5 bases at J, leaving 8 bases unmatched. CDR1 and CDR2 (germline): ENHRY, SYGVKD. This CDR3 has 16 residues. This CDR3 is CAISEIAGAPGDTQYF. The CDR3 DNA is TGTGCCATCAGTGAGATAGCGGGGGCCCCGGGAGATACGCAGTATTTT.

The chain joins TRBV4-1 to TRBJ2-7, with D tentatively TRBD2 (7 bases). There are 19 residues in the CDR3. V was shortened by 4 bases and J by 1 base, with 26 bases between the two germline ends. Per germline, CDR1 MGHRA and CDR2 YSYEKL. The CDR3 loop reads CASSPYLEGGAKWSYEQYF. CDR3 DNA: TGCGCCAGCAGCCCGTACCTAGAGGGGGGGGCAAAATGGTCCTACGAGCAGTACTTC.